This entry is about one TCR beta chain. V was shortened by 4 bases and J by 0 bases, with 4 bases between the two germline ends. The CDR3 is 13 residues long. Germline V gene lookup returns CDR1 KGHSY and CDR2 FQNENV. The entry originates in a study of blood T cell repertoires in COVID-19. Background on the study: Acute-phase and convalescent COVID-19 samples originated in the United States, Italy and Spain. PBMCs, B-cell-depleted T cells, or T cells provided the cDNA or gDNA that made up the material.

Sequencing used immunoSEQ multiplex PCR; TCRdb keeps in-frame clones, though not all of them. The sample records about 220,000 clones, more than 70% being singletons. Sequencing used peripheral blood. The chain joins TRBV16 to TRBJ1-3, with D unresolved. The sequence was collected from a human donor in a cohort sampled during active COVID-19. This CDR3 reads CASSRDSGNTIYF. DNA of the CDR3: TGTGCCAGCAGCCGAGACTCTGGAAACACCATATATTTT.